This entry concerns a single T cell receptor beta chain. This clone's antigen is unknown. No clone much larger than this one lies a single base away; base qualities are absent. The sample belongs to a study of cytomegalovirus exposure and HLA in healthy donors (dated by TCRdb to 2016 to 2017). The study in broad terms: According to an earlier analysis of 450 to 650 of the donors, about 180 million T cells yielded 90 million to 130 million unique TCR beta sequences and 250 to 350 Gb of sequence data. An early release that covered around 590 HLA-typed donors contained approximately 300 gigabases of sequencing data and about 84 million unique TCR sequences. Among the roughly 400 genotyped donors, approximately 82% belonged to the genetic ancestry cluster associated with self-reported Caucasian donors. The study aimed to test whether cataloging public T cell receptors could reveal signatures of past pathogen exposure. The T cell repertoires of 666 subjects were profiled by immunosequencing and related to cytomegalovirus serostatus. Along with the roughly 700-subject first cohort, a separate validation cohort of 120 different subjects was used. To predict cytomegalovirus infection status, the study brought together high-throughput TCR immunosequencing, statistical association of individual TCRs with disease status, and machine learning. A later analysis re-analyzed previously published TCR beta repertoires from approximately 700 donors and added high-resolution HLA genotyping to study TCR occurrence patterns. Rather than using new phenotypic data, the later analysis identified candidate immune exposures from TCR beta sequences and from how often those sequences occurred across donors. An earlier analysis of roughly 580 of the donors used high-throughput TCR beta sequencing to judge whether each TCR beta V gene segment behaved as functional or pseudogenic. Alongside the repertoire data, information on donor age, sex, ethnicity and CMV serostatus was compiled. In a later genetic analysis, genome-wide SNP genotypes for about 65% of the roughly 700 donors were used, and that subset was treated as a discovery cohort. All discovery cohort repertoires had been generated using a single sequencing platform. HLA typing included class I and class II loci at four-digit resolution. Typing coverage differed by locus: A, B, C, DRB1 and DQB1 were typed in roughly 629-630 donors, DQA1 in about 500, DPA1 in nearly 610, and DPB1 in just under 480. Roughly 5 DR-DQ haplotypes were treated as single units for association and clustering because of strong linkage in the cohort. On average, around 200,000 unique TCR beta nucleotide sequences were sequenced per donor among about 400 genotyped donors of the cohort, with roughly 18% of those sequences being non-productive.

Reading the germline V gene (reference sequence) gives CDR1 SEHNR and CDR2 FQNEAQ. Inclusive of the bounding cysteine and phenylalanine, the CDR3 is 15 residues long. Of the read, only the CDR3 DNA is kept; its 45 bases are in frame from base 1. V is pruned by 5 bases and J by 4 bases, leaving 9 bases of the junction without a gene match. Library generation was performed with the immunoSEQ multiplex PCR assay. For the multiplex PCR, a mixture combining 60 forward primers for TCR Vbeta segments and 13 reverse primers for TCR Jbeta segments was used. The CDR3 region of rearranged TCR beta genes was amplified from genomic DNA with a multiplex PCR assay. The amplified TCR beta libraries were sequenced on the Illumina HiSeq System as 87-base-pair reads. Concerning the study's data processing: A later analysis counted 65 million to 90 million unique TCR beta chains across the 500 to 850 repertoires, and roughly 10 million of these chains were shared by at least two donors. Raw reads were error-corrected and collapsed into unique sequences by a nearest-neighbor algorithm in which closely related sequences were merged to remove PCR and sequencing errors. CDR3 sequences were aligned to IMGT reference sequences to assign V, D and J gene segments. For a sequence to be retained, at least a six-nucleotide match to both a V gene segment and a J gene segment was required. A rearrangement was called productive if the CDR3 had no stop codons and remained in frame with V and J, and every other rearrangement was called non-productive. Following IMGT convention, CDR3 was defined as the stretch from the second conserved V-encoded cysteine up to the conserved J-encoded phenylalanine. In an earlier analysis of around 640 of the donors, sequences lacking an unambiguous match to a single V gene segment were excluded. In an earlier analysis of several hundred of the donors, a V segment was called functional when productive rearrangements were above 56.7%, and segregating when the standard deviation between donors exceeded 5%. A statistical classification framework was developed to diagnose cytomegalovirus status using the catalog of TCR beta chain sequences. In a later analysis, V and J genes were assigned by comparing TCR nucleotide sequences against IMGT/GENE-DB human TR gene sequences. In a later analysis, CDR3 sequences and most-parsimonious VDJ recombination scenarios were assigned using the TCRdist pipeline. In a later analysis, every TCR beta chain was defined by the combination of its CDR3 amino acid sequence and its V-gene family, and reads without a unique V-gene family were dropped. A later analysis removed 592 highly shared, low-generation-probability nucleotide sequences to deal with suspected cross-contamination and a sequencing artifact. In a later analysis, a clonal expansion index for each public chain was calculated from normalized within-repertoire ranks of inferred template counts. In a later analysis, generation probabilities were computed with a VDJ recombination model fitted to out-of-frame rearrangements, and the resulting probabilities were checked against IGoR. A later analysis scored TCR-TCR, TCR-HLA and TCR-CMV co-occurrence with hypergeometric tests, applying a repertoire-size bias correction to TCR pairs. A later analysis estimated false discovery rates by permuting HLA or CMV assignments 20 times. A later analysis grouped co-occurring TCRs with DBSCAN, adding TCRdist sequence similarity when clustering within HLA-allele-positive subsets. Co-occurrence clustering excluded repertoires with fewer than 30,000 or more than 120,000 public chains, plus five with anomalous nucleotide sharing. Not all clones reach the TCRdb copy of this immuneACCESS table, which keeps in-frame sequences only. Checked studies attribute under half of the gap to unresolved V genes and leave the rest unexplained. The V and J calls and clone size are taken from that table; D and trimming were inferred from the DNA. For this sample there are just under 95,000 clones; over 70% appear just once. 7.3% of the sample is taken by the ten largest.

The cohort was made up of under 800 healthy bone marrow donors. At the time of sampling, all cohort members were nominally healthy, though unrecorded immune exposures were likely present. The donor tested CMV seropositive, placing the donor among the roughly 300 seropositive members of the cohort. Each donor provided a peripheral blood sample, and peripheral blood mononuclear cells were used for TCR beta sequencing. The Qiagen DNeasy Blood Extraction Kit was used to extract genomic DNA from the blood cell samples. Here is what the overall study found, with its caveats: Because counts were too low, roughly 18 rarely observed V segments, including chromosome 9 orphons, were left out of the earlier analysis of 500 to 650 of the donors. Correlated functional status among segregating V segments might be attributable to linkage disequilibrium, but an unknown experimental factor could not be ruled out. In both the original and validation cohorts, the classifier was reported to diagnose cytomegalovirus status with high specificity and sensitivity. A further reported finding was that TCR beta sequences accurately predicted the HLA-A and HLA-B alleles for most subjects in the first cohort. A later genetic analysis reported fewer N-insertions in productive TCRs among donors in an Asian-associated ancestry cluster than the roughly 650-donor mean. Roughly uniform sequencing depth across donors was assumed in presence/absence analyses, although this assumption may not hold. A later analysis associated about 17,000 TCR beta sequences with specific HLA alleles at a false discovery rate of 0.05. Across donors, most TCR sequences were observed very rarely, whereas some public TCRs were present in many individuals. A later analysis found that TCR association rates varied across HLA loci, with DRB1 alleles showing the most associated TCRs and HLA-C alleles the fewest. CMV serostatus was the only immune exposure information available for the cohort. A cluster of highly shared sequence variants was judged likely to represent a technical artifact of the sequencing pipeline. According to a later analysis, parvovirus B19, influenza, CMV and Epstein-Barr virus appeared linked to several top co-occurrence clusters. According to the authors, the approach could potentially be generalized to other disease states and immunological phenotypes. A few of the identified cytomegalovirus-associated TCR beta chains were confirmed in vitro to be specific for cytomegalovirus antigens. Assigning TCR associations to individual alleles was difficult when HLA alleles, especially DR and DQ, strongly co-occurred. In an earlier analysis of roughly 500 of the donors, most TCR beta V segments appeared in productive rearrangements about 87% or about 30% of the time, broadly matching IMGT annotations. Compared with equally common non-associated chains, HLA-associated TCR beta chains in a later analysis were more clonally expanded and had lower generation probabilities. A later genetic analysis associated a missense DCLRE1C variant with V-gene and J-gene trimming of TCR beta chains, and an independent cohort replicated the association. HLA typing was unavailable for some donors at each locus, so association tests used only the typed subset. This cohort had only TCR beta chains sequenced, and the lack of alpha or paired-chain data limited which features could be detected. Because the 87-base-pair reads could not distinguish some IMGT-functional V segments, including TRBV6-2 and TRBV6-3, those segments were excluded. The study gave a list of about 170 TCR beta chains associated with cytomegalovirus. Most CMV-associated TCR beta chains appeared to be HLA-restricted in a later analysis, and the HLA associations seemed to be driven largely by CMV exposure.

Sequenced sample: PBMCs. This TCR was recovered from a man in his fifties in good health and CMV-seropositive. This receptor chain uses TRBV7-9 and TRBJ2-7; TRBD1 aligns with 9 central bases. At the DNA level, the sequence is TGTGCCAGCAGCCCCACACAGGGGGCGCGGTACGAGCAGTACTTC. It encodes CASSPTQGARYEQYF.